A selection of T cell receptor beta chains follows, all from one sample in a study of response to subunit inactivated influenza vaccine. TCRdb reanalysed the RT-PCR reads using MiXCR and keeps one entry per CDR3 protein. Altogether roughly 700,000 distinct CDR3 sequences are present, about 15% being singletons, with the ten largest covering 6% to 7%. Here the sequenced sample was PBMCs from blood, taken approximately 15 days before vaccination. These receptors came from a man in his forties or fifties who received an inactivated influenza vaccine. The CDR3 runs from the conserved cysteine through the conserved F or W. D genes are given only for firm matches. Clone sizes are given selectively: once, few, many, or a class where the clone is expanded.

CDR3nt: TGTGCCAGCAGAGGGCAGGGGGGCTCCTACAATGAGCAGTTCTTC; CDR3aa: CASRGQGGSYNEQFF; abundance: NA; j_gene: TRBJ2-1; v_gene: TRBV6-2/TRBV6-3; len: 15; d_gene: NA
CDR3nt: TGTGCTAGTGGTCTAGACACCGGGGAGCTGTTTTTT; CDR3aa: CASGLDTGELFF; abundance: many; j_gene: TRBJ2-2; v_gene: TRBV12-5; len: 12; d_gene: NA
CDR3nt: TGTGCCAGCAGCTACGGCAGGGGGCAGTTTTACGAGCAGTACTTC; CDR3aa: CASSYGRGQFYEQYF; abundance: few; j_gene: TRBJ2-7; v_gene: TRBV7-9; len: 15; d_gene: TRBD1
CDR3nt: TGTGCCAGCAGCCGCGGGACCACGGGGGAGCAGTACTTC; CDR3aa: CASSRGTTGEQYF; abundance: few; j_gene: TRBJ2-7; v_gene: TRBV7-2; len: 13; d_gene: NA
CDR3nt: TGCAGCGTAAGTCCGGGACAGGGTGGATCCTACGAGCAGTACTTC; CDR3aa: CSVSPGQGGSYEQYF; abundance: NA; j_gene: TRBJ2-7; v_gene: TRBV29-1; len: 15; d_gene: TRBD1
CDR3nt: TGTGCCAGCAGCTTAAGCTTCTTCTCCTACGAGCAGTACTTC; CDR3aa: CASSLSFFSYEQYF; abundance: few; j_gene: TRBJ2-7; v_gene: TRBV7-9; len: 14; d_gene: NA
CDR3nt: TGTGCCAGCAGTGATAGGGGACTACCTCAAGAGACCCAGTACTTC; CDR3aa: CASSDRGLPQETQYF; abundance: few; j_gene: TRBJ2-5; v_gene: TRBV2; len: 15; d_gene: TRBD2
CDR3nt: TGCGCCAGCAGCCAAGATATTGACGGGGAGCTGTTTTTT; CDR3aa: CASSQDIDGELFF; abundance: NA; j_gene: TRBJ2-2; v_gene: TRBV4-3; len: 13; d_gene: NA
CDR3nt: TGTGCCAGCAGTCTAAGGGACAGGGGCGGCTACACCTTC; CDR3aa: CASSLRDRGGYTF; abundance: NA; j_gene: TRBJ1-2; v_gene: TRBV6-1; len: 13; d_gene: TRBD1
CDR3nt: TGCAGTGCTAATAGTGGCGATAGCGGGGGATCCACAGATACGCAGTATTTT; CDR3aa: CSANSGDSGGSTDTQYF; abundance: NA; j_gene: TRBJ2-3; v_gene: TRBV20-1; len: 17; d_gene: TRBD2
CDR3nt: TGTGCCAGCAGCCGTCGGGGTAGCCCGATTGTGGATGAGCAGTTCTTC; CDR3aa: CASSRRGSPIVDEQFF; abundance: few; j_gene: TRBJ2-1; v_gene: TRBV7-2; len: 16; d_gene: NA
CDR3nt: TGTGCCAGCTCACCATCCTGGGCGGACTCTGGAAACACCATATATTTT; CDR3aa: CASSPSWADSGNTIYF; abundance: NA; j_gene: TRBJ1-3; v_gene: TRBV18; len: 16; d_gene: NA
CDR3nt: TGTGCCAGCTCACCCTCGAGATCAGATACGCAGTATTTT; CDR3aa: CASSPSRSDTQYF; abundance: NA; j_gene: TRBJ2-3; v_gene: TRBV18; len: 13; d_gene: NA
CDR3nt: TGTGCCAGCAGTTACATCGTCAGGGGCGGAGAGACCCAGTACTTC; CDR3aa: CASSYIVRGGETQYF; abundance: few; j_gene: TRBJ2-5; v_gene: TRBV6-2/TRBV6-3; len: 15; d_gene: NA
CDR3nt: TGTGCCAGCAGTGCCCCCACAGGGGGCAGATCTGAAGCTTTCTTT; CDR3aa: CASSAPTGGRSEAFF; abundance: few; j_gene: TRBJ1-1; v_gene: TRBV28; len: 15; d_gene: TRBD1
CDR3nt: TGTGCCAGCAGCCCTGTATCCCTGGTTGGTGAGCAGTACTTC; CDR3aa: CASSPVSLVGEQYF; abundance: NA; j_gene: TRBJ2-7; v_gene: TRBV12-3/TRBV12-4; len: 14; d_gene: NA
CDR3nt: TGTGCCAGCAGCGGGCGGAATTACAATGAGCAGTTCTTC; CDR3aa: CASSGRNYNEQFF; abundance: few; j_gene: TRBJ2-1; v_gene: TRBV7-2; len: 13; d_gene: NA
CDR3nt: TGTGCCAGCAGTTTAGGGGGGGGGCCGCTGAATGAGCAGTTCTTC; CDR3aa: CASSLGGGPLNEQFF; abundance: NA; j_gene: TRBJ2-1; v_gene: TRBV12-3/TRBV12-4; len: 15; d_gene: NA
CDR3nt: TGTGCCAGCAGTTACGAACGTGAGCAGTTCTTC; CDR3aa: CASSYEREQFF; abundance: few; j_gene: TRBJ2-1; v_gene: TRBV6-6; len: 11; d_gene: NA
CDR3nt: TGCAGTGCTAGGGGCCTTGGTAGATTTAATGAAAAACTGTTTTTT; CDR3aa: CSARGLGRFNEKLFF; abundance: NA; j_gene: TRBJ1-4; v_gene: TRBV20-1; len: 15; d_gene: NA
CDR3nt: TGTGCCAGCAGCTTAGGCACGGCTAAGGGCATTCAGTACTTC; CDR3aa: CASSLGTAKGIQYF; abundance: NA; j_gene: TRBJ2-4; v_gene: TRBV7-2; len: 14; d_gene: NA
CDR3nt: TGCAGCGTTGCAACGGGACAGGGCTACAATGAGCAGTTCTTC; CDR3aa: CSVATGQGYNEQFF; abundance: NA; j_gene: TRBJ2-1; v_gene: TRBV29-1; len: 14; d_gene: TRBD1
CDR3nt: TGTGCCAGCAGCTTATATCCGGGGTCCTACGAGCAGTACTTC; CDR3aa: CASSLYPGSYEQYF; abundance: many; j_gene: TRBJ2-7; v_gene: TRBV7-8; len: 14; d_gene: NA
CDR3nt: TGCGCCAGCAGCTTGGAGTCTAGCGGGTTTTACAATGAGCAGTTCTTC; CDR3aa: CASSLESSGFYNEQFF; abundance: NA; j_gene: TRBJ2-1; v_gene: TRBV5-1; len: 16; d_gene: TRBD2
CDR3nt: TGTGCCAGCAGTTTAGTCCCCTTAGGCAATCAGCCCCAGCATTTT; CDR3aa: CASSLVPLGNQPQHF; abundance: NA; j_gene: TRBJ1-5; v_gene: TRBV27; len: 15; d_gene: NA
CDR3nt: TGCAGTGCTTATCAGGACACGTGGACTAGCGGCCAAGAGACCCAGTACTTC; CDR3aa: CSAYQDTWTSGQETQYF; abundance: NA; j_gene: TRBJ2-5; v_gene: TRBV20-1; len: 17; d_gene: TRBD2
CDR3nt: TGTGCCAGCAGCTTAGCAGGGACTAGCCGATACAATGAGCAGTTCTTC; CDR3aa: CASSLAGTSRYNEQFF; abundance: few; j_gene: TRBJ2-1; v_gene: TRBV7-9; len: 16; d_gene: TRBD2
CDR3nt: TGTGCCAGCAGCTCGAGCCCAGGGAACACCATATATTTT; CDR3aa: CASSSSPGNTIYF; abundance: NA; j_gene: TRBJ1-3; v_gene: TRBV9; len: 13; d_gene: NA
CDR3nt: TGTGCCAGCAGCCGACTAGCGGGAAACTACAATGAGCAGTTCTTC; CDR3aa: CASSRLAGNYNEQFF; abundance: NA; j_gene: TRBJ2-1; v_gene: TRBV27; len: 15; d_gene: TRBD2
CDR3nt: TGTGCCAGCTCACCACCGTCGGGGGGTCACTATGGCTACACCTTC; CDR3aa: CASSPPSGGHYGYTF; abundance: few; j_gene: TRBJ1-2; v_gene: TRBV18; len: 15; d_gene: NA
CDR3nt: TGTGCCAGCAGCTTAATGGAGTCAGGTGGAGCTTTCTTT; CDR3aa: CASSLMESGGAFF; abundance: NA; j_gene: TRBJ1-1; v_gene: TRBV7-2; len: 13; d_gene: NA
CDR3nt: TGTGCCAGCAGCCAATCTCGGCAGGGGGACTGGCCCCAGCATTTT; CDR3aa: CASSQSRQGDWPQHF; abundance: once; j_gene: TRBJ1-5; v_gene: TRBV3-1; len: 15; d_gene: TRBD1
CDR3nt: TGTGCCAGCAGCATCTACAGGGGAACAAACACTGAAGCTTTCTTT; CDR3aa: CASSIYRGTNTEAFF; abundance: few; j_gene: TRBJ1-1; v_gene: TRBV7-2; len: 15; d_gene: TRBD1
CDR3nt: TGCAGTGCTACGGGACTAGCGGAGGGCTACGAGCAGTACTTC; CDR3aa: CSATGLAEGYEQYF; abundance: few; j_gene: TRBJ2-7; v_gene: TRBV20-1; len: 14; d_gene: TRBD2
CDR3nt: TGTGCCAGCCGCGGGACAGGGGGCCCTCCAACTGAAGCTTTCTTT; CDR3aa: CASRGTGGPPTEAFF; abundance: NA; j_gene: TRBJ1-1; v_gene: TRBV2; len: 15; d_gene: TRBD1
CDR3nt: TGTGCCAGCAGTTATTCTAGGGTGGCCGGGGAGCTGTTTTTT; CDR3aa: CASSYSRVAGELFF; abundance: NA; j_gene: TRBJ2-2; v_gene: TRBV6-2/TRBV6-3; len: 14; d_gene: NA
CDR3nt: TGTGCCAGCAGCTTACCGCGGGGCAATGAGCAGTTCTTC; CDR3aa: CASSLPRGNEQFF; abundance: few; j_gene: TRBJ2-1; v_gene: TRBV5-6; len: 13; d_gene: NA
CDR3nt: TGCAGTGCTAGAAGGACAGGGGGCGGCCTAGATACGCAGTATTTT; CDR3aa: CSARRTGGGLDTQYF; abundance: many; j_gene: TRBJ2-3; v_gene: TRBV20-1; len: 15; d_gene: TRBD1
CDR3nt: TGTGCCAGCAGTGGGGGGCTAGCGGGGCCCCAAGAGACCCAGTACTTC; CDR3aa: CASSGGLAGPQETQYF; abundance: NA; j_gene: TRBJ2-5; v_gene: TRBV5-4; len: 16; d_gene: TRBD2
CDR3nt: TGTGCCAGCAGTGAAGATCCGGGTTGGTACGAGCAGTACTTC; CDR3aa: CASSEDPGWYEQYF; abundance: few; j_gene: TRBJ2-7; v_gene: TRBV6-1; len: 14; d_gene: NA
CDR3nt: TGCGCCAGCAGCTTTGCCCCTTTAGCGGGAGACTACAATGAGCAGTTCTTC; CDR3aa: CASSFAPLAGDYNEQFF; abundance: few; j_gene: TRBJ2-1; v_gene: TRBV5-1; len: 17; d_gene: TRBD2
CDR3nt: TGTGCCAGCAGTGAAAACGGGGAGGGAAAGTTCTTC; CDR3aa: CASSENGEGKFF; abundance: NA; j_gene: TRBJ2-1; v_gene: TRBV2; len: 12; d_gene: TRBD2
CDR3nt: TGTGCCAGCAGTAACCCAGGGATAGGATCCTACGAGCAGTACTTC; CDR3aa: CASSNPGIGSYEQYF; abundance: few; j_gene: TRBJ2-7; v_gene: TRBV28; len: 15; d_gene: NA
CDR3nt: TGTGCCAGCAGCTTTCGCTCATTCTCCTACAATGAGCAGTTCTTC; CDR3aa: CASSFRSFSYNEQFF; abundance: many; j_gene: TRBJ2-1; v_gene: TRBV5-6; len: 15; d_gene: NA
CDR3nt: TGTGCCAGCAGTTACCTAAACGAGCAGTACTTC; CDR3aa: CASSYLNEQYF; abundance: NA; j_gene: TRBJ2-7; v_gene: TRBV6-6; len: 11; d_gene: NA